Sequencing of this T cell receptor (beta chain) was carried out in a study of T cell repertoires in cytomegalovirus infection. Notes on the study in general: Ex vivo responses were dominated by HLA-C-restricted CMV-specific TCR beta clonotypes.

Germline CDR1 reads LGHDT; CDR2 reads YNNKEL (reference sequence). V dropped 0 bases and J dropped 1 base, with 9 bases sitting between them. This CDR3 comprises 15 residues. TCRdb ran MiXCR on the reads and lists one entry per CDR3 protein. The repertoire has roughly 500,000 distinct CDR3 sequences, more than 40% of them found once; the top ten carry around 45%. Comment on this clonotype: Its matching antigen is unknown.

The chain has TRBV3-1 and TRBJ1-1, with a tentative D call TRBD1 (5 bases). This receptor was identified in a human donor in good health (CMV status not recorded). Some clones in this sample may be carry-over from other donors' samples. Here the sequenced sample was cultured PBMCs, taken from culture after CMV antigen stimulation. CDR3 loop: CASSQEGDPNTEAFF. As DNA, the CDR3 is TGTGCCAGCAGCCAAGAAGGGGACCCGAACACTGAAGCTTTCTTT.